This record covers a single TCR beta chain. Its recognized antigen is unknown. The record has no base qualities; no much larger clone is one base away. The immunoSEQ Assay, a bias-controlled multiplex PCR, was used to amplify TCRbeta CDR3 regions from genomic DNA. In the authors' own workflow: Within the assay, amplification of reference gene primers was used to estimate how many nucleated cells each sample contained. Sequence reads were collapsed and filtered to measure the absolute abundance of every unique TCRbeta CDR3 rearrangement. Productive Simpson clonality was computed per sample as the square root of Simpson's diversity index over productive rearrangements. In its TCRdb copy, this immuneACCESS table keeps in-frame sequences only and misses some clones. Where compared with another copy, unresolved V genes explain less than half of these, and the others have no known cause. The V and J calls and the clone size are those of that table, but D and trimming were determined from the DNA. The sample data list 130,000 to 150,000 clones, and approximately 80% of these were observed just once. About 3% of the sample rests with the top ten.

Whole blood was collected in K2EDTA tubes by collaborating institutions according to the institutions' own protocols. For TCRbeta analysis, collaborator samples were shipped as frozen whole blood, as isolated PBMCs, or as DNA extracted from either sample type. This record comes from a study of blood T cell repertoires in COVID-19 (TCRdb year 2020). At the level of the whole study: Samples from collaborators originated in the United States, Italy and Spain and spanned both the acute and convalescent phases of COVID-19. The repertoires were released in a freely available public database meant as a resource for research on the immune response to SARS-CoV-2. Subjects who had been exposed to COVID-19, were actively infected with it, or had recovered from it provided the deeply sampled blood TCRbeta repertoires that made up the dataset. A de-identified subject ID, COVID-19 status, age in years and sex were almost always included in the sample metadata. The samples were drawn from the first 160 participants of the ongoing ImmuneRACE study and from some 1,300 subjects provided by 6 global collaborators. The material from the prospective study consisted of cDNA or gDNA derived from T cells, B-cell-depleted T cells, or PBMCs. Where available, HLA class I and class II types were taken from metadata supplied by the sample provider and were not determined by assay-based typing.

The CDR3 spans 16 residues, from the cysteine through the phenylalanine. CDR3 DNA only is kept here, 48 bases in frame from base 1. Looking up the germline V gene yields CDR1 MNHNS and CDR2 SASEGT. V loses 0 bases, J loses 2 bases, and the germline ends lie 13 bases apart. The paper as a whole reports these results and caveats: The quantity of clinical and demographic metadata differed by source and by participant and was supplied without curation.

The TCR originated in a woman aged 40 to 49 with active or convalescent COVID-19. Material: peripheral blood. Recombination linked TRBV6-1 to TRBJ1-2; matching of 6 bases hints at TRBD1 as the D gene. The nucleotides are TGTGCCAGCAGTGAAGCATTGGACAGACCAAACTATGGCTACACCTTC. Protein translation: CASSEALDRPNYGYTF.